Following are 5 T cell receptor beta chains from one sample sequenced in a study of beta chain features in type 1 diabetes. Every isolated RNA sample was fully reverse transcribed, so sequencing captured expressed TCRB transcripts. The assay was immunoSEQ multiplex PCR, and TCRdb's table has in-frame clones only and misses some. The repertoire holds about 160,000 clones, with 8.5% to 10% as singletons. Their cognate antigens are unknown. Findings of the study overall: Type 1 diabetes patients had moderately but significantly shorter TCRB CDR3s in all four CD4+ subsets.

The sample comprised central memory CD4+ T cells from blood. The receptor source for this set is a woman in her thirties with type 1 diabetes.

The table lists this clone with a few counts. The CDR3 nucleotides are TGTGCCAGTAGTATGGGGGGACAGCTCTATGGCTACACCTTC. Translating gives CASSMGGQLYGYTF. This chain connects TRBV19 to TRBJ1-2; 7 bases are shared with TRBD1. Looked up from germline, CDR1 is LNHDA and CDR2 is SQIVND (reference sequence). Losses at the gene ends were 3 bases for V and 4 bases for J; bases not matched to a gene: 5. This CDR3 has 14 residues.

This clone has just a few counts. This CDR3 is CASSSASGRSYNEQFF. CDR3 DNA: TGTGCCAGCAGCTCAGCTAGCGGGAGGTCCTACAATGAGCAGTTCTTC. This chain links TRBV11-3 with TRBJ2-1; 11 bases map to TRBD2. The CDR3 loop spans 16 amino acids. Trimming took 4 bases from V and 1 from J; bases not matched to a gene: 3. Germline V gene lookup returns CDR1 SGHNT and CDR2 YENEEA.

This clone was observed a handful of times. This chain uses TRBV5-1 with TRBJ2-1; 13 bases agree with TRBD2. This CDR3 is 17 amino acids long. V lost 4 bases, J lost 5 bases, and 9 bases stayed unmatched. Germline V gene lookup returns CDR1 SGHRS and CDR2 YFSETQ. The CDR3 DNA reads TGCGCCAGCAGCCCGAGGACTAGCGGGAGTCTACACAATGAGCAGTTCTTC. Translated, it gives CASSPRTSGSLHNEQFF.

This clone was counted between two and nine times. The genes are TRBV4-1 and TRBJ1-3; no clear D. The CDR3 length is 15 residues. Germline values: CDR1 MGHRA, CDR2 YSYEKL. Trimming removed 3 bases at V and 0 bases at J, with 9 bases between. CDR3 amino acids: CASSHIRDSGNTIYF. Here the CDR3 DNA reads TGCGCCAGCAGCCACATCCGGGACTCTGGAAACACCATATATTTT.

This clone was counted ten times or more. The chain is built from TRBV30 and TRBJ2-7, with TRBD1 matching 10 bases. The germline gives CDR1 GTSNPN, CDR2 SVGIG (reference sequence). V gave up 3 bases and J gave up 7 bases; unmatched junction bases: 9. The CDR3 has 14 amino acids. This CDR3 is CAWRRVDRGHEQYF. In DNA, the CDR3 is TGTGCCTGGAGGCGCGTCGACAGGGGGCATGAGCAGTACTTC.